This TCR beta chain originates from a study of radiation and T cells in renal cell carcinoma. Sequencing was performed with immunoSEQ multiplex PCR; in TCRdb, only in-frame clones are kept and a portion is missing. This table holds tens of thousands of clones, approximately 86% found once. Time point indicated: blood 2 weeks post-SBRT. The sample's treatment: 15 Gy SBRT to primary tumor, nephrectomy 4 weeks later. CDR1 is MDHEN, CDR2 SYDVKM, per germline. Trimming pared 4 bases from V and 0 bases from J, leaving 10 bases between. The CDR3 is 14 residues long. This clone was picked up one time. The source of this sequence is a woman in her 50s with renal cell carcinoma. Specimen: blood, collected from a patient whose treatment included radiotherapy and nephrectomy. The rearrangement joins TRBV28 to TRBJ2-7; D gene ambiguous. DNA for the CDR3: TGTGCCAGCAGTTCCATGGGCATCTCCTACGAGCAGTACTTC. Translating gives CASSSMGISYEQYF.